This T cell receptor beta chain was sequenced during a study of blood T cell repertoires in COVID-19. Study at large: COVID-19 samples from acute and convalescent phases originated in the United States, Italy and Spain. From T cells, B-cell-depleted T cells, or PBMCs came the material, which was cDNA or gDNA.

This CDR3 has 16 amino acids. Losses at the gene ends were 6 bases for V and 5 bases for J; bases not matched to a gene: 16. CDR1 and CDR2 (germline): MNHEY, SMNVEV (reference sequence). Original processing notes: Reference gene primers were amplified, and this amplification served to estimate nucleated cell counts. Sequencing used immunoSEQ multiplex PCR; TCRdb keeps in-frame clones, though not all of them. V, J and clone size derive from that table, while D and trimming were established from the DNA sequence. The profile covers 150,000 to 190,000 clones, with roughly 81% appearing a single time and roughly 8% taken by the ten largest.

The receptor's source is a woman between 55 and 75 years old with COVID-19, enrolled during active disease. Sequences were obtained from peripheral blood. The chain employs TRBV27 and TRBJ2-7, with 7 bases lining up with TRBD2. The DNA for the CDR3 is TGTGCCAGCAGGGAGGGCGGGGGAGTCCGGGGCCACGAGCAGTACTTC. Translation: CASREGGGVRGHEQYF.